A selection of T cell receptor beta chains follows, all from one sample in a study of OX40 agonist ivuxolimab in advanced cancers. Method: immunoSEQ multiplex PCR; TCRdb's copy keeps in-frame clones and lacks some. The table shows 55,000 to 70,000 clones, with approximately 90% occurring only once. The sample was CD4+ or CD8+ T cells sorted from blood, taken in a trial of the OX40 agonist ivuxolimab. The receptors derive from an adult with an advanced solid tumor such as melanoma, head and neck, liver or kidney cancer. The CDR3 runs from the conserved cysteine through the conserved F or W. Fields, in order: V gene, clone size, CDR3 length, J gene, D gene, CDR3 DNA, CDR3 protein. The D gene is left open where the match is weak. Only part of the rows carry a size: once, few, many, or a class if the clone is expanded.

TRBV7-8	.	13	TRBJ1-1	.	TGTGCCAGCAGCTTGCGGGTTGGCACTGAAGCTTTCTTT	CASSLRVGTEAFF
TRBV11-2	once	13	TRBJ2-3	.	TGTGCCAGCAGCCCAGGGACATCGGATACGCAGTATTTT	CASSPGTSDTQYF
TRBV28	.	15	TRBJ2-1	TRBD1	TGTGCCAGCACCCCAGGACAGGGGCGGAACAATGAGCAGTTCTTC	CASTPGQGRNNEQFF
TRBV18	.	15	TRBJ1-1	TRBD1	TGTGCCAGCTCAGATCCCGAGGCAGGGGGCACTGAAGCTTTCTTT	CASSDPEAGGTEAFF
TRBV13	few	14	TRBJ1-6	TRBD1	TGTGCCAGCAGCCCGGGACAGTATAATTCACCCCTCCACTTT	CASSPGQYNSPLHF
TRBV7-9	.	17	TRBJ2-1	.	TGTGCCAGCAGCCCCCCGGGTGGGGATAGCTCCTACAATGAGCAGTTCTTC	CASSPPGGDSSYNEQFF
TRBV28	.	12	TRBJ1-5	.	TGTGCCAGCAGTTTATCGGATTCGCCCCAGCATTTT	CASSLSDSPQHF
TRBV30	once	14	TRBJ1-6	.	TGTGCCTGGAGTGTATCCGACAGCTATTCACCCCTCCACTTT	CAWSVSDSYSPLHF
TRBV18	.	18	TRBJ1-5	.	TGTGCCAGCTCACTTTCTCTCTTGGACAGTAATAGCAATCAGCCCCAGCATTTT	CASSLSLLDSNSNQPQHF
TRBV7-9	once	12	TRBJ2-2	.	TGTGCCACCGAGAGGGCGCCCGGGGAGCTGTTTTTT	CATERAPGELFF